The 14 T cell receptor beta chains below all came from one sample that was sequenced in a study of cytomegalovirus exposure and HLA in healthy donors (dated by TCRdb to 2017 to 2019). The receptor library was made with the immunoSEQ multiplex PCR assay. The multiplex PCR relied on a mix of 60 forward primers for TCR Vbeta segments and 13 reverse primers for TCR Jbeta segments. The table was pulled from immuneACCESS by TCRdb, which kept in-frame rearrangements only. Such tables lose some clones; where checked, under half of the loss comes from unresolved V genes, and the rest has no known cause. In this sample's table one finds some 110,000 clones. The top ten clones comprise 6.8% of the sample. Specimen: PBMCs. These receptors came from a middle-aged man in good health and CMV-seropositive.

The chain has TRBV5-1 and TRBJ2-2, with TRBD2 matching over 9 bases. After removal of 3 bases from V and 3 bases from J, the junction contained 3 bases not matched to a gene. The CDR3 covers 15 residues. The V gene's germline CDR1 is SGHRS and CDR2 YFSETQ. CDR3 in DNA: TGCGCCAGCAGCTCTCTAGCGGGGCACACCGGGGAGCTGTTTTTT. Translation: CASSSLAGHTGELFF.

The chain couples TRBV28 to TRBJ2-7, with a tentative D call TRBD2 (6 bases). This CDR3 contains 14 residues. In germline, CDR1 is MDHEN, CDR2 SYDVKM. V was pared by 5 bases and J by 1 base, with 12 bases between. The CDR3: CASSRGYLSYEQYF. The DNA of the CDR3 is TGTGCCAGCAGTCGGGGGTACTTATCCTACGAGCAGTACTTC.

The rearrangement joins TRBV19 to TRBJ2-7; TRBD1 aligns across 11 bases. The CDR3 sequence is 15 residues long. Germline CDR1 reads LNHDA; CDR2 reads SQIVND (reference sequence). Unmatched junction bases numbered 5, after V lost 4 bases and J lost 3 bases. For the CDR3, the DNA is TGTGCCAGTAGTAAGGGACAGGGGGGCGTCTACGAGCAGTACTTC. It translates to CASSKGQGGVYEQYF.

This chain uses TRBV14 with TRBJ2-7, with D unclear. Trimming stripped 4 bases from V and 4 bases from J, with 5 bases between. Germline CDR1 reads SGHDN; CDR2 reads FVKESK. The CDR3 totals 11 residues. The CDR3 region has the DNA TGTGCCAGCAGCCGAGGTTACGAGCAGTACTTC. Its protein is CASSRGYEQYF.

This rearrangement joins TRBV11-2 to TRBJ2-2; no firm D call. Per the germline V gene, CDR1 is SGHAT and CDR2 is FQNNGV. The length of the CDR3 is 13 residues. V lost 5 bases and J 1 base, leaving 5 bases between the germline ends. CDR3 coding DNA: TGTGCCAGCAGCCCAGAGAACACCGGGGAGCTGTTTTTT. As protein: CASSPENTGELFF.

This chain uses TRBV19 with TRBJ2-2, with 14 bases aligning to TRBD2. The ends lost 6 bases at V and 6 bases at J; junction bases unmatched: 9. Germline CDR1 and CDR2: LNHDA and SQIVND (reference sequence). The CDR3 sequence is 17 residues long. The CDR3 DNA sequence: TGTGCCAGTAGAAGGCTGGGACTAGCGGGAGATTCCGGGGAGCTGTTTTTT. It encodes CASRRLGLAGDSGELFF.

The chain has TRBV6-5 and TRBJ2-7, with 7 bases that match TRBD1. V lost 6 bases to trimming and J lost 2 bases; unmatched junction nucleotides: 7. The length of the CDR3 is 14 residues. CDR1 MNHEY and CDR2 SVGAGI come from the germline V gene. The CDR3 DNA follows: TGTGCCAGCAGACCGGGACAGAGGGCCTACGAGCAGTACTTC. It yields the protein CASRPGQRAYEQYF.

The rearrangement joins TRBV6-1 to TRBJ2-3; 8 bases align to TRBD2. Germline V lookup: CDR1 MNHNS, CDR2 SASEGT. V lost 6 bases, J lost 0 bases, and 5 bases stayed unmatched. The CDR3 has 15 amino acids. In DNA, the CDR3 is TGTGCCAGCAGCTTTAGCGGGGAGAGCACAGATACGCAGTATTTT. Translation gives CASSFSGESTDTQYF.

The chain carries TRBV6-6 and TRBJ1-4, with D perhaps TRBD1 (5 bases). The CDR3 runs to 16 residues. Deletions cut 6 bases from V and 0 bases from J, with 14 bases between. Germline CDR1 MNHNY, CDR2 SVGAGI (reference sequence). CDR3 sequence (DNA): TGTGCCAGCAGGGATCCGGGACTCGCAACTAATGAAAAACTGTTTTTT. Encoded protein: CASRDPGLATNEKLFF.

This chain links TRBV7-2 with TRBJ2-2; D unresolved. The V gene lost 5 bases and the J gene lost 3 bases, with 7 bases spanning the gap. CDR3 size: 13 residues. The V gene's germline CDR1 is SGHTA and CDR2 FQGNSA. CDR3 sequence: CASSPFYTGELFF. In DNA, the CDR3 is TGTGCCAGCAGCCCGTTTTACACCGGGGAGCTGTTTTTT.

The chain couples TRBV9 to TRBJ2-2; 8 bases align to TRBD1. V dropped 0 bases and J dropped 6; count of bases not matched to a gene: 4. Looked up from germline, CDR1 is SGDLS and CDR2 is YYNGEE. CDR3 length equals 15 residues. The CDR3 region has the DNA TGTGCCAGCAGCGTAGGACAGGGGATGGCCGGGGAGCTGTTTTTT. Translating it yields CASSVGQGMAGELFF.

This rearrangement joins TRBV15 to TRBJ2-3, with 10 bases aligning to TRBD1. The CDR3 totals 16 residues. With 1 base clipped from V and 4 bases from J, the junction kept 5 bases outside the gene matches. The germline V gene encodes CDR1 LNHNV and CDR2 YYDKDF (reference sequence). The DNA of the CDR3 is TGTGCCACCAGCAGAGGAGGGACAGGGGAGGCAGATACGCAGTATTTT. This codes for CATSRGGTGEADTQYF.

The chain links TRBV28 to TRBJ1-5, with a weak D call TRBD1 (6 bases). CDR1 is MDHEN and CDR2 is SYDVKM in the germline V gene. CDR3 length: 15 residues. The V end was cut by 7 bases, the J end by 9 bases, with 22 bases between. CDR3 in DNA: TGTGCCAGCATTCCGGCGCCGGTCGCGGGGGCGCCCCAGCATTTT. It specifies CASIPAPVAGAPQHF.

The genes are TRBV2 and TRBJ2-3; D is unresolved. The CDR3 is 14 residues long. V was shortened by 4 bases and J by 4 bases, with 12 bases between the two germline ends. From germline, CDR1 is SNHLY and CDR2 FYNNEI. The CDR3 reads CASSGLRVSDTQYF. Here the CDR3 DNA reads TGTGCCAGCAGTGGACTCCGGGTATCAGATACGCAGTATTTT. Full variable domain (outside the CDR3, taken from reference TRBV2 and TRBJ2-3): EPEVTQTPSHQVTQMGQEVILRCVPISNHLYFYWYRQILGQKVEFLVSFYNNEISEKSEIFDDQFSVERPDGSNFTLKIRSTKLEDSAMYFCASSGLRVSDTQYFGPGTRLTVL.